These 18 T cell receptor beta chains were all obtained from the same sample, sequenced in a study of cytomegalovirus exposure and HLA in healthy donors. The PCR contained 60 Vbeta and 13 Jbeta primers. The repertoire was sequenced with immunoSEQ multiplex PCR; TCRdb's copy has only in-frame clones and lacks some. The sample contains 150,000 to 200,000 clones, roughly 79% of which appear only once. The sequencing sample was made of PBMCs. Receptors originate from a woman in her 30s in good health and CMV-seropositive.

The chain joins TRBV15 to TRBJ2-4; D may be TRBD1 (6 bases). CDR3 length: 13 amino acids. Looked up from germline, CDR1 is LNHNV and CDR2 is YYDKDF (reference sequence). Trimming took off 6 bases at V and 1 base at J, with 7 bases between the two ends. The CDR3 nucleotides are TGTGCCACCAGTGGACAGGCCAAAAACATTCAGTACTTC. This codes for CATSGQAKNIQYF.

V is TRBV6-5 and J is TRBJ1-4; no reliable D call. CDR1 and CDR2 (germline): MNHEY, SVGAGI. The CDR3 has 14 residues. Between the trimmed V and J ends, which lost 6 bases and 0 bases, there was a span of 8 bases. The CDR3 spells CASRGLATNEKLFF. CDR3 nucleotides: TGTGCCAGCAGGGGCCTTGCAACTAATGAAAAACTGTTTTTT.

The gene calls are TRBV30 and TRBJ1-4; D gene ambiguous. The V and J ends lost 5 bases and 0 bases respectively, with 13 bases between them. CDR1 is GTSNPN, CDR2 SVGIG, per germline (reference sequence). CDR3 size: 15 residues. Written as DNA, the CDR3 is TGTGCCTGGGGGTACGGGATCTCAACTAATGAAAAACTGTTTTTT. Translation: CAWGYGISTNEKLFF.

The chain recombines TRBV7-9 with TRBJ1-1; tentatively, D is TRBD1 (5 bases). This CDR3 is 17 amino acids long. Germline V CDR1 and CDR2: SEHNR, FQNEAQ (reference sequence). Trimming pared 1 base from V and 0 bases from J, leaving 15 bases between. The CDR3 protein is CASSLVPGGTMNTEAFF. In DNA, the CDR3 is TGTGCCAGCAGCTTAGTACCCGGGGGGACCATGAACACTGAAGCTTTCTTT.

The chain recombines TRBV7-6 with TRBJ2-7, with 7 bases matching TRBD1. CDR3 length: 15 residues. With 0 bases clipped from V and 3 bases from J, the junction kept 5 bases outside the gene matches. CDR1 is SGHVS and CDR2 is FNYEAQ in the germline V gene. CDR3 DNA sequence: TGTGCCAGCAGCTTAGCGAGGGGGCCACTCTACGAGCAGTACTTC. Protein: CASSLARGPLYEQYF.

The CDR3 spells CASSFTVTGELFF. The CDR3 DNA sequence: TGTGCCAGCAGCTTTACGGTTACCGGGGAGCTGTTTTTT. The rearrangement links TRBV7-7 to TRBJ2-2; no clear D gene. CDR1 SSHAT and CDR2 FNYEAQ come from the germline V gene (reference sequence). Trimming took off 3 bases at V and 5 bases at J, with 7 bases between the two ends. CDR3 size: 13 residues.

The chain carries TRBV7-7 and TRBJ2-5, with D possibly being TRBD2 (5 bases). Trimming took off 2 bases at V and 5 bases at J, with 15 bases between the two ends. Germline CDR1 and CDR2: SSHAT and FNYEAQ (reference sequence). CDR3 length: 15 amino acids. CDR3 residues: CASSLNPTSGETQYF. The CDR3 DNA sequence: TGTGCCAGCAGCTTAAATCCTACCTCGGGGGAGACCCAGTACTTC.

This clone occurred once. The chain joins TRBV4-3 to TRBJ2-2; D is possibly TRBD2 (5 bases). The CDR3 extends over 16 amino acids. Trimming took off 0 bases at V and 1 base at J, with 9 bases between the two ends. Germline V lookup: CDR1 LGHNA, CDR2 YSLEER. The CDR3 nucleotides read TGCGCCAGCAGCCAAGAGAGTCGGGGGAACACCGGGGAGCTGTTTTTT. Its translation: CASSQESRGNTGELFF.

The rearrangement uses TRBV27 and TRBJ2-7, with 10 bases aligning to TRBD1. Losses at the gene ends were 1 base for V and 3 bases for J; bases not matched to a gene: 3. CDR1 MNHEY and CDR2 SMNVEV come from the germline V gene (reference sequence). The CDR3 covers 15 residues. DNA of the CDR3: TGTGCCAGCAGTTTATTTAGGACAGGGGGCTACGAGCAGTACTTC. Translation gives CASSLFRTGGYEQYF.

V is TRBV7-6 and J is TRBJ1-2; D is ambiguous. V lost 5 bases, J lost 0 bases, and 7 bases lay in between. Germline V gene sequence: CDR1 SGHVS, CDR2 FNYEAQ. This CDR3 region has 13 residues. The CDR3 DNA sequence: TGTGCCAGCAGCCCGGTAGCTAACTATGGCTACACCTTC. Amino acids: CASSPVANYGYTF.

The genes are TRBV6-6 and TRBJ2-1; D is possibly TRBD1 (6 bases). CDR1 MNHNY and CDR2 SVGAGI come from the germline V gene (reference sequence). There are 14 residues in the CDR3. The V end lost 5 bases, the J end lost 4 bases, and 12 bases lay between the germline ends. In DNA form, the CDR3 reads TGTGCCAGCAGTATGGACAGCTTTTACAATGAGCAGTTCTTC. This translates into CASSMDSFYNEQFF.

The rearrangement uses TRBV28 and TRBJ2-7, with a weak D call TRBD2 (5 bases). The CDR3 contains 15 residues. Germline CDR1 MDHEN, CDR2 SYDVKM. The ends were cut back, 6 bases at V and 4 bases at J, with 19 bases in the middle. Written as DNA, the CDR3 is TGTGCCAGCAGCCCTGCCTGGCAGGAGGTGTACGAGCAGTACTTC. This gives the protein CASSPAWQEVYEQYF.

In nucleotides, the CDR3 is TGTGCCAGCACTCCGGCAGGGGCCAGGACTTTTGAGCAGTACTTC. Residues: CASTPAGARTFEQYF. The V call is TRBV7-8, the J call TRBJ2-7; D perhaps matches TRBD1 (6 bases). The CDR3 has 15 amino acids. V was pared by 7 bases and J by 7 bases, with 23 bases between. Germline V CDR1 and CDR2: SGHVS, FQNEAQ.

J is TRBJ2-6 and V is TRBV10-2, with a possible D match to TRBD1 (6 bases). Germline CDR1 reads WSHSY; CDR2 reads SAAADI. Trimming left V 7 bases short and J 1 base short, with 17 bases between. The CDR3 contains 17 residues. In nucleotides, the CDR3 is TGCGCCAGCATACAGGGACCGACAGAATCTGGGGCCAACGTCCTGACTTTC. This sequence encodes CASIQGPTESGANVLTF.

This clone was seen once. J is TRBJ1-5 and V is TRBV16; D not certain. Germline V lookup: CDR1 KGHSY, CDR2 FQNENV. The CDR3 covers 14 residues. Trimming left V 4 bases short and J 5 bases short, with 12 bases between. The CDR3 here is CASSLEIQYQPQHF. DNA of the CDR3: TGTGCCAGCAGCCTTGAAATTCAGTATCAGCCCCAGCATTTT.

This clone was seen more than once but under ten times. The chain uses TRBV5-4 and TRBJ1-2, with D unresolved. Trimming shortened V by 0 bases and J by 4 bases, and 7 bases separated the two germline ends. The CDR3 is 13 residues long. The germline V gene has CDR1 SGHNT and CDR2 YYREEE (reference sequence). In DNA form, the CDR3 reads TGTGCCAGCAGCTTGGATTATCTCTATGGCTACACCTTC. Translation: CASSLDYLYGYTF.

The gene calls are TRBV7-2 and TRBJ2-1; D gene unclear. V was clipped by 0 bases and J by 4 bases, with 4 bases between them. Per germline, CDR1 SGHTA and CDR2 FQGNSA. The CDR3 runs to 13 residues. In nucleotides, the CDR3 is TGTGCCAGCAGCTTAGCAGCGTACAATGAGCAGTTCTTC. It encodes CASSLAAYNEQFF.

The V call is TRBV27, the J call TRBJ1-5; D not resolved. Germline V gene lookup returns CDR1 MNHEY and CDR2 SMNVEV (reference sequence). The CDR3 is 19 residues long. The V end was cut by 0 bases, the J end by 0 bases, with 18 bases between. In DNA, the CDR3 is TGTGCCAGCAGTTTATCGCCCGGTTCTGCCGTTGGTAGCAATCAGCCCCAGCATTTT. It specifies CASSLSPGSAVGSNQPQHF.